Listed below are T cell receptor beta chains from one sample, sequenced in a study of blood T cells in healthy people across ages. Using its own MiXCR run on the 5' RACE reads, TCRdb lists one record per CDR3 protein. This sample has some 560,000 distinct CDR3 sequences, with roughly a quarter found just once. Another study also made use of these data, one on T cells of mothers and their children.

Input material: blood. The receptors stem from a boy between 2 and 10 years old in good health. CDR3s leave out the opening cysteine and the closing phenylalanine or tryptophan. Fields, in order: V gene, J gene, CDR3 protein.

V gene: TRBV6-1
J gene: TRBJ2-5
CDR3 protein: ASSASDRGPFEQY

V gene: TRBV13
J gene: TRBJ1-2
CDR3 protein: ASSPQGFGYT

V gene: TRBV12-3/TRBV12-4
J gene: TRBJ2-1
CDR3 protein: ASSHRSGGGTRANEQF

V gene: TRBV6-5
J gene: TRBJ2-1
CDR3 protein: ASRNRERGNNEQF

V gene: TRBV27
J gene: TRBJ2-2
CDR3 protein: ASRILTGQTGELF

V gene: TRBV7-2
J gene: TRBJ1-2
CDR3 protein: ASRRTGWGYT

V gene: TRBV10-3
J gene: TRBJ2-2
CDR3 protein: AVGGVGNTGELF

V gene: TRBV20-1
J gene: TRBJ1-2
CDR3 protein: SVVAGGDYGYT

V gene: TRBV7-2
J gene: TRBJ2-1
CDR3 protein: ASSTDRTYNEQF

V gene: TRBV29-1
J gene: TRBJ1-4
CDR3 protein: SVGSSGEKLF

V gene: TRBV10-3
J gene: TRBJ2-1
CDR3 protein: AISSGTGSNEQF

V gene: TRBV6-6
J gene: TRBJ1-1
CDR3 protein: ATFGENTEAF

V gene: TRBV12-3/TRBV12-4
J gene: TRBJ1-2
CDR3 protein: ASTGTDGSIGYYGYT

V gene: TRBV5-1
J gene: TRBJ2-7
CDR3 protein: ASSLARGGYEQY

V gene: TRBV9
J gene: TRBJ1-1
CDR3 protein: ASTGRGDTEAF

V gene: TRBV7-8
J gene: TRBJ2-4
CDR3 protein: ASSLVGGVLNIQY

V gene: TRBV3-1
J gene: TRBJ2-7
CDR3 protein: ASSQGGQTFSYEQY

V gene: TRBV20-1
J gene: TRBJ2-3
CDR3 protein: SARGGGTSGTISTDTQY

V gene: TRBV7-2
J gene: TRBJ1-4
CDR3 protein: ASSLAQQGAGEKLF

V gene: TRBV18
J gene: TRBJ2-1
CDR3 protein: ASSPGNSPYNEQF

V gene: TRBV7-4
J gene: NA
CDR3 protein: ASSPRVSEQY

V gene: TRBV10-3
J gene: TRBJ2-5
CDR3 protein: AIRGGRALETQY

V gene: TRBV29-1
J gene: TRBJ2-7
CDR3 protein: SVETRTGGSYEQY